This T cell receptor (beta chain) was documented in a study of blood T cell repertoires in COVID-19. On the study more broadly: COVID-19 samples, acute and convalescent, were from the United States, Italy and Spain. PBMCs, B-cell-depleted T cells, or T cells were the source of the cDNA or gDNA that made up the material.

Under the authors' procedure: Quantification of nucleated cells was approximated via reference gene primer amplification. Libraries were prepared by immunoSEQ multiplex PCR; TCRdb keeps only in-frame clonotypes and omits some of them. That table is the source of V, J and clone size, and D and trimming were worked out from the DNA. The sample holds under 150,000 clones, 84% seen once. The V gene's germline CDR1 is SNHLY and CDR2 FYNNEI. This CDR3 comprises 13 residues. Trimming cost V 10 bases and J 3 bases, with 15 bases left between them. The J gene is TRBJ1-2, the V gene TRBV2; the D gene is possibly TRBD1 (6 bases). The sequence was obtained from a human donor in a cohort sampled during active COVID-19. Sequenced sample: peripheral blood. The CDR3 loop reads CAIPTRGDYGYTF. The CDR3 region has the DNA TGTGCCATCCCGACCAGGGGAGACTATGGCTACACCTTC.